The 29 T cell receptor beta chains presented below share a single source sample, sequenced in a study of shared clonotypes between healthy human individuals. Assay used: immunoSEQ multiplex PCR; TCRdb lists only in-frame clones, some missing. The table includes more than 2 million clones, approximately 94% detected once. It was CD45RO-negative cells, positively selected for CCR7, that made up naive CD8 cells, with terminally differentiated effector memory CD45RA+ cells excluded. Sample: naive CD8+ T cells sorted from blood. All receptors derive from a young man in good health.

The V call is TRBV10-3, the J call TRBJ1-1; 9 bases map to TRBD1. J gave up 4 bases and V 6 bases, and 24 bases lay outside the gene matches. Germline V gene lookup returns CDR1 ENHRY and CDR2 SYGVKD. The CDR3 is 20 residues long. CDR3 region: CAIRPLTLQGAPRLSTEAFF. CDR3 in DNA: TGTGCCATCAGGCCCCTTACGTTACAGGGGGCCCCTCGTTTAAGCACTGAAGCTTTCTTT.

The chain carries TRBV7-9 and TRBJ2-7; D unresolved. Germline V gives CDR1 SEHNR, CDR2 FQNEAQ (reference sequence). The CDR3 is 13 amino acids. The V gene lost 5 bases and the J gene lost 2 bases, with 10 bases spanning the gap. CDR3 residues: CASSPNLPYEQYF. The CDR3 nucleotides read TGTGCCAGCAGCCCAAATTTACCCTACGAGCAGTACTTC. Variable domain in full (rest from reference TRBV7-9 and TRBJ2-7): DTGVSQNPRHKITKRGQNVTFRCDPISEHNRLYWYRQTLGQGPEFLTYFQNEAQLEKSRLLSDRFSAERPKGSFSTLEIQRTEQGDSAMYLCASSPNLPYEQYFGPGTRLTVT.

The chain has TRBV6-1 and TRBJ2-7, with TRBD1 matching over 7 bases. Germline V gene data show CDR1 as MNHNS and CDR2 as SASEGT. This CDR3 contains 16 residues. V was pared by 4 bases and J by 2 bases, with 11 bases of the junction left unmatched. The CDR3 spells CASSAGPRDSTYEQYF. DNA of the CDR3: TGTGCCAGCAGTGCAGGCCCCCGGGACAGTACCTACGAGCAGTACTTC.

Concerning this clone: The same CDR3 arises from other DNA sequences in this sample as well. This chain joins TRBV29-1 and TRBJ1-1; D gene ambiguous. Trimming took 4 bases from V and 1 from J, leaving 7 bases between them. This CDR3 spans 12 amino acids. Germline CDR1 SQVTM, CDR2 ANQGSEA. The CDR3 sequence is CSVVGENTEAFF. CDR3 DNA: TGCAGCGTTGTTGGGGAGAACACTGAAGCTTTCTTT.

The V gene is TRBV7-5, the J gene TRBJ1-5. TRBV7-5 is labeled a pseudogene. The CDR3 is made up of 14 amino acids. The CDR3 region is CARSYHGSNQPQHF. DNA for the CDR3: TGTGCCAGAAGCTACCACGGCAGCAATCAGCCCCAGCATTTT.

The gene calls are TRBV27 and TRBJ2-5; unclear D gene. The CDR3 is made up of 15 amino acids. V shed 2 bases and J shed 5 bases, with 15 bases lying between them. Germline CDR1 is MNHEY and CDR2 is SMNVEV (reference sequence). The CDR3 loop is CASSLGSQYGETQYF. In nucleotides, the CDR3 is TGTGCCAGCAGTTTAGGAAGCCAGTATGGGGAGACCCAGTACTTC.

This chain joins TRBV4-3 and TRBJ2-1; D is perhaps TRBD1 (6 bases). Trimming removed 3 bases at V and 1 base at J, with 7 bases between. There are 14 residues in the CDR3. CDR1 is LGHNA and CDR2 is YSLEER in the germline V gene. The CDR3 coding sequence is TGCGCCAGCAGCCACCAGGGGTCCTACAATGAGCAGTTCTTC. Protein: CASSHQGSYNEQFF.

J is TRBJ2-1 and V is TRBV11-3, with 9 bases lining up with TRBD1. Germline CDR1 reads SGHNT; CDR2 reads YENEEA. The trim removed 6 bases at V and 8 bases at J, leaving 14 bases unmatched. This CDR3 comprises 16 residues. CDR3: CASSLLPPGQGYEQFF. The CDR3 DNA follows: TGTGCCAGCAGTTTATTACCTCCGGGACAGGGATATGAGCAGTTCTTC.

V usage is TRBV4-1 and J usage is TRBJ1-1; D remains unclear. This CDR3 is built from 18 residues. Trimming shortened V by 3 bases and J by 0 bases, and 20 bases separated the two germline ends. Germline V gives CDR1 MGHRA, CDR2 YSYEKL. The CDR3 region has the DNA TGCGCCAGCAGCCACGTACTTAAGTCGGGGAGAGTGAACACTGAAGCTTTCTTT. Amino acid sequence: CASSHVLKSGRVNTEAFF.

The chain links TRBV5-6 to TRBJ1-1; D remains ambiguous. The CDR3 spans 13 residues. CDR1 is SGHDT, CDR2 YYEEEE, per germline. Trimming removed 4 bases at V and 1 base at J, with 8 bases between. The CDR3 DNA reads TGTGCCAGCAGCCACGGGGAGAACACTGAAGCTTTCTTT. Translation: CASSHGENTEAFF.

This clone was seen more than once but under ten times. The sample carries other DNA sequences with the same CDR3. CDR3 DNA: TGTGCCAGCAGCTTAGGGAGCTACGAGCAGTACTTC. This translates into CASSLGSYEQYF. The chain carries TRBV7-9 and TRBJ2-7; unclear D gene. Germline V gives CDR1 SEHNR, CDR2 FQNEAQ (reference sequence). The V and J ends lost 1 base and 3 bases respectively, with 4 bases between them. CDR3 length: 12 amino acids.

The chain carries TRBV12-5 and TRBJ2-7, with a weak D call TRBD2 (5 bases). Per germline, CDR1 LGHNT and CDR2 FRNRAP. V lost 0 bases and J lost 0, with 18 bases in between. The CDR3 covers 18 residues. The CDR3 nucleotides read TGTGCTAGTGGTTTGGTAGGGCCAGCCCGCGAGGGCTCCTACGAGCAGTACTTC. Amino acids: CASGLVGPAREGSYEQYF.

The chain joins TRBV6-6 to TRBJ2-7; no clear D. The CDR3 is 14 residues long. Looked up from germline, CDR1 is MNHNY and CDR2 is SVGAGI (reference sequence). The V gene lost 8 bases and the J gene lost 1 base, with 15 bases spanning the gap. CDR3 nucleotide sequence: TGTGCCAGCCGAGAGGACGCTGGGTCCTACGAGCAGTACTTC. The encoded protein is CASREDAGSYEQYF.

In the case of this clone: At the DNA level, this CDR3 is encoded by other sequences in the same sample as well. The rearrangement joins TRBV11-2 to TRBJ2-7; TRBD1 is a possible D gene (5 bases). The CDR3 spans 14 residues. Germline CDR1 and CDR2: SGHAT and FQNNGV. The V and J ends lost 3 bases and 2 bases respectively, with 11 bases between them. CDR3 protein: CASSFGTGTYEQYF. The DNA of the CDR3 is TGTGCCAGCAGCTTTGGAACAGGCACCTACGAGCAGTACTTC.

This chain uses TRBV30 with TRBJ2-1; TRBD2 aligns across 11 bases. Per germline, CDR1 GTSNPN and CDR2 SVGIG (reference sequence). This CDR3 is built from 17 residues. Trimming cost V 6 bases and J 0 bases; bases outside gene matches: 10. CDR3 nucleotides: TGTGCCTGCGGCGGGACTAGCGGACCGAGCTCCTACAATGAGCAGTTCTTC. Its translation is CACGGTSGPSSYNEQFF.

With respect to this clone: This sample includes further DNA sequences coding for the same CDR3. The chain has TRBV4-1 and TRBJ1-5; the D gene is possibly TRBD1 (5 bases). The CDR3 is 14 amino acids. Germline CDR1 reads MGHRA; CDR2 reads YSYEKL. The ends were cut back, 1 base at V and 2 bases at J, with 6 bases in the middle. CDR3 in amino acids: CASSQVTGNQPQHF. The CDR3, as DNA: TGCGCCAGCAGCCAAGTGACAGGCAATCAGCCCCAGCATTTT.

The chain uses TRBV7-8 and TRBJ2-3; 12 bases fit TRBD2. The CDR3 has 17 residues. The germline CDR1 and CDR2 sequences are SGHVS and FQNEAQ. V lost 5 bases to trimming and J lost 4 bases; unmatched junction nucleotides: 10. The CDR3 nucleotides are TGTGCCAGCAGCGCCCGTCTAGCGGGAGGGCCACCAGATACGCAGTATTTT. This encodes CASSARLAGGPPDTQYF.

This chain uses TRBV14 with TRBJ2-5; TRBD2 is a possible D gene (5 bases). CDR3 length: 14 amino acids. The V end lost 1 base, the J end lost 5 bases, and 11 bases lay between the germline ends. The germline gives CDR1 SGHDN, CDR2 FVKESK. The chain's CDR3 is CASSQAREWETQYF. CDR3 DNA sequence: TGTGCCAGCAGCCAAGCGAGGGAGTGGGAGACCCAGTACTTC.

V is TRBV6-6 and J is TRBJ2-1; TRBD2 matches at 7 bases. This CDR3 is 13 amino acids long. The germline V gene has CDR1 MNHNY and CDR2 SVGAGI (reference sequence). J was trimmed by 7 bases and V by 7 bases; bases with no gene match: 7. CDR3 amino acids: CASTLGGGNEQFF. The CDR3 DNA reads TGTGCCAGCACCTTAGGCGGGGGAAATGAGCAGTTCTTC.

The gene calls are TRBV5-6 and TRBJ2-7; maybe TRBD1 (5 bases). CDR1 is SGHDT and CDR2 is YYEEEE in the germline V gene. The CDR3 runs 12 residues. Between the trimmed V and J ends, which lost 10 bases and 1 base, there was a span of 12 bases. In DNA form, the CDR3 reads TGTGCCCGAGGACACGTTTCCTACGAGCAGTACTTC. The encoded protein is CARGHVSYEQYF.

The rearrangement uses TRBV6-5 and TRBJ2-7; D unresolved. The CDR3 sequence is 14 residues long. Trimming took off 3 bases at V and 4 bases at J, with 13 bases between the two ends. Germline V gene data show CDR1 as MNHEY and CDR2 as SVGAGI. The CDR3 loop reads CASSYAERRYEQYF. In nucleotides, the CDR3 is TGTGCCAGCAGTTATGCGGAGAGAAGGTACGAGCAGTACTTC.

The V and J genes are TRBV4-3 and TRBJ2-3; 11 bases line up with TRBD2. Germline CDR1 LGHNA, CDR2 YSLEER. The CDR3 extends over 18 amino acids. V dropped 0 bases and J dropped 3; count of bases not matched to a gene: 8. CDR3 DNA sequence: TGCGCCAGCAGCCAAGATCCAAGGACTAGCGGGCCAACAGATACGCAGTATTTT. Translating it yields CASSQDPRTSGPTDTQYF.

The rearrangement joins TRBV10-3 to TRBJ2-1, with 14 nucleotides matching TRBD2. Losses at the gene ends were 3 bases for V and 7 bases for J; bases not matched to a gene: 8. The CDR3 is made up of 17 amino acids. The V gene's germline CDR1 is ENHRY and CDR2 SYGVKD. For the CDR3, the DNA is TGTGCCATCAGTGACCTCGGGACTAGCGGGAGTAGGAATGAGCAGTTCTTC. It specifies CAISDLGTSGSRNEQFF.

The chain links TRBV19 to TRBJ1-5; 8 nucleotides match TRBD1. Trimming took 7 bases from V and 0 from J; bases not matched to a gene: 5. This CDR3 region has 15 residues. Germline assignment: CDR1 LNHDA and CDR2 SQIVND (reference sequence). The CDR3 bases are TGTGCCAGTAATACAGGGGGATATAGCAATCAGCCCCAGCATTTT. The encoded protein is CASNTGGYSNQPQHF.

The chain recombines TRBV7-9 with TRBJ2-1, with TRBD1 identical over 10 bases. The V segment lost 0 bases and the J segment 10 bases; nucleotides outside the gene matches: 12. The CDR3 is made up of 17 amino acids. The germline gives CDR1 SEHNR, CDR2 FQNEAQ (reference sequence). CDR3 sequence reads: CASSLAWRQGALGEQFF. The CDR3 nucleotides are TGTGCCAGCAGCTTAGCGTGGAGACAGGGGGCTCTCGGGGAGCAGTTCTTC.

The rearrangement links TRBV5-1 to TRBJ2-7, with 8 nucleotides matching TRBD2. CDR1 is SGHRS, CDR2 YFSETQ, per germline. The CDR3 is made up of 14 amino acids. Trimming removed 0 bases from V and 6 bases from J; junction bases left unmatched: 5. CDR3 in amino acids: CASSLAGGPVEQYF. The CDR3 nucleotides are TGCGCCAGCAGCTTGGCGGGAGGGCCCGTCGAGCAGTACTTC.

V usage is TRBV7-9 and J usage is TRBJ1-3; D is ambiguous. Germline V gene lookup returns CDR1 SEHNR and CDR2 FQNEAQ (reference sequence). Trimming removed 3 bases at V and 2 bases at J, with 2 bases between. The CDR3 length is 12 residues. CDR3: CASSFTGNTIYF. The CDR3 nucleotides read TGTGCCAGCAGCTTTACTGGAAACACCATATATTTT. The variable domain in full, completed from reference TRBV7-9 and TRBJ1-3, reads DTGVSQNPRHKITKRGQNVTFRCDPISEHNRLYWYRQTLGQGPEFLTYFQNEAQLEKSRLLSDRFSAERPKGSFSTLEIQRTEQGDSAMYLCASSFTGNTIYFGEGSWLTVV.

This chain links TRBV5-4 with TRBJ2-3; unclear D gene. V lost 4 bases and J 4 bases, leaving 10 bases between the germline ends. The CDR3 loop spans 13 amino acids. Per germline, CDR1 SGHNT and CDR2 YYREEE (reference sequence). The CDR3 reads CASSLGAPDTQYF. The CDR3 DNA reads TGTGCCAGCAGCCTCGGAGCCCCAGATACGCAGTATTTT.

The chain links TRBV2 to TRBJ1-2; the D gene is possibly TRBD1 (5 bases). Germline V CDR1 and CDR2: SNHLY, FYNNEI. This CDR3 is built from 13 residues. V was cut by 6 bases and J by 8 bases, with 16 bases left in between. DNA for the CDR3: TGTGCCAGCAGACCCACAGGCCCACCGGGCTACACCTTC. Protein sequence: CASRPTGPPGYTF.